Listed here are 27 T cell receptor beta chains from one sample, sequenced in a study of T cell repertoires in cytomegalovirus infection. TCRdb reanalysed the reads using MiXCR and keeps one entry per CDR3 protein. Of about 250,000 distinct CDR3 sequences listed, approximately 17% are singletons. Sequencing was carried out using CD8+ T cells from PBMCs. Source of these receptors: a human donor in good health (CMV status not recorded). Some clones in this sample may be carry-over from other donors' samples.

This clonotype came up a few times. This chain links TRBV6-4 with TRBJ2-1; D might be TRBD1 or TRBD2, each matching 5 bases. This CDR3 has 15 residues. Germline V CDR1 and CDR2: MRHNA, SNTAGT. Trimming cost V 0 bases and J 3 bases, with 9 bases left between them. CDR3 region: CASSDSFGGYNEQFF. CDR3 bases: TGTGCCAGCAGTGACTCTTTTGGGGGCTACAATGAGCAGTTCTTC.

V and J are TRBV29-1 and TRBJ1-2; weak D call: TRBD1 (5 bases). Germline V gives CDR1 SQVTM, CDR2 ANQGSEA. CDR3 length: 16 residues. V was cut by 1 base and J by 4 bases, with 19 bases left in between. Written as DNA, the CDR3 is TGCAGCGTTGAAGTCCGTAAGGGGCAAGGCGGCTATGGCTACACCTTC. It translates to CSVEVRKGQGGYGYTF. The entire variable domain, with the rest obtained from reference TRBV29-1 and TRBJ1-2, is as follows: SAVISQKPSRDICQRGTSLTIQCQVDSQVTMMFWYRQQPGQSLTLIATANQGSEATYESGFVIDKFPISRPNLTFSTLTVSNMSPEDSSIYLCSVEVRKGQGGYGYTFGSGTRLTVV.

This clonotype has at least ten counts. The V and J genes are TRBV7-2 and TRBJ2-7; 10 bases line up with TRBD2. The CDR3 runs 16 residues. V trimming: 5 bases; J trimming: 3 bases; junction bases outside the gene matches: 10. Germline assignment: CDR1 SGHTA and CDR2 FQGNSA. The CDR3 DNA sequence: TGTGCCAGCAGCGCAACGGGGGGACTAGCGTTCTACGAGCAGTACTTC. It specifies CASSATGGLAFYEQYF. Full variable domain (outside the CDR3, taken from reference TRBV7-2 and TRBJ2-7): GAGVSQSPSNKVTEKGKDVELRCDPISGHTALYWYRQSLGQGLEFLIYFQGNSAPDKSGLPSDRFSAERTGGSVSTLTIQRTQQEDSAVYLCASSATGGLAFYEQYFGPGTRLTVT.

The chain couples TRBV6-8 to TRBJ2-3; D might be TRBD1 (6 bases). Between the trimmed V and J ends, which lost 4 bases and 1 base, there was a span of 12 bases. From germline, CDR1 is MNHGY and CDR2 SAAAGT. CDR3 length: 15 residues. CDR3 nucleotide sequence: TGTGCCAGCAGTTCCCAGGCAGGGGGCACAGATACGCAGTATTTT. Amino acids: CASSSQAGGTDTQYF.

This clonotype showed up just a few times. CDR3 nucleotides: TGTGCCAGCAGCTCACGGACTAGCGGGGAGTACAATGAGCAGTTCTTC. Translated, it gives CASSSRTSGEYNEQFF. The V call is TRBV11-2, the J call TRBJ2-1; 12 bases are a match to TRBD2. The CDR3 is made up of 16 amino acids. Germline V gene sequence: CDR1 SGHAT, CDR2 FQNNGV. With V trimmed by 4 bases and J by 4 bases, 5 bases remained unmatched.

The CDR3 spells CASSHVGQGASEAFF. The CDR3 region has the DNA TGCGCCAGCAGCCACGTTGGACAGGGGGCCTCTGAAGCTTTCTTT. The V gene is TRBV4-1, the J gene TRBJ1-1, with TRBD1 matching over 11 bases. The germline V gene encodes CDR1 MGHRA and CDR2 YSYEKL. The CDR3 spans 15 residues. The J segment lost 6 bases and the V segment lost 3 bases, leaving 6 bases of the junction unmatched.

The sample holds many counts of this clonotype. An end of the junction differs from the germline gene, which may be a read error. The chain recombines TRBV2 with TRBJ1-5; weak D call: TRBD1 (6 bases). This CDR3 comprises 15 residues. Germline CDR1 reads SNHLY; CDR2 reads FYNNEI. Here the CDR3 reads CASSDPQGSDQPQHF. DNA for the CDR3: TGTGCCAGCAGTGACCCACAGGGTAGCGATCAGCCCCAGCATTTT. Looking up the rest from reference TRBV2 and TRBJ1-5 gives the full variable domain: EPEVTQTPSHQVTQMGQEVILRCVPISNHLYFYWYRQILGQKVEFLVSFYNNEISEKSEIFDDQFSVERPDGSNFTLKIRSTKLEDSAMYFCASSDPQGSDQPQHFGDGTRLSIL.

This clonotype has a count of ten or more. The gene calls are TRBV7-2 and TRBJ1-4; 11 nucleotides line up with TRBD1. Looked up from germline, CDR1 is SGHTA and CDR2 is FQGNSA. The junction had 9 bases not matched to a gene; V was cut back by 5 bases and J by 4 bases. CDR3 size: 17 residues. This CDR3 reads CASSRAGTGGHNEKLFF. CDR3 bases: TGTGCCAGCAGCCGCGCCGGGACAGGGGGACATAATGAAAAACTGTTTTTT. The variable domain in full, with the rest retrieved from reference TRBV7-2 and TRBJ1-4, is GAGVSQSPSNKVTEKGKDVELRCDPISGHTALYWYRQSLGQGLEFLIYFQGNSAPDKSGLPSDRFSAERTGGSVSTLTIQRTQQEDSAVYLCASSRAGTGGHNEKLFFGSGTQLSVL.

V usage is TRBV10-3 and J usage is TRBJ2-7; TRBD1 agrees at 7 bases. The CDR3 spans 15 residues. V trimming: 5 bases; J trimming: 0 bases; junction bases outside the gene matches: 7. CDR1 ENHRY and CDR2 SYGVKD come from the germline V gene. The CDR3 loop reads CAISPEDRSSYEQYF. Written as DNA, the CDR3 is TGTGCCATCAGTCCTGAGGACAGGAGCTCCTACGAGCAGTACTTC.

This clonotype has only a few counts. The chain carries TRBV7-9 and TRBJ2-1; 9 bases align to TRBD1. Germline V gives CDR1 SEHNR, CDR2 FQNEAQ (reference sequence). The V gene end was trimmed by 5 bases and the J gene end by 4 bases; junction bases not matched to a gene: 6. CDR3 length: 15 amino acids. CDR3 DNA: TGTGCCAGCAGCCCTCGGGACAGGGTTTACAATGAGCAGTTCTTC. This gives the protein CASSPRDRVYNEQFF.

This clonotype was seen at least ten times. The rearrangement links TRBV7-2 to TRBJ1-5, with D possibly being TRBD1 (6 bases). This CDR3 is built from 16 residues. Trimming stripped 1 base from V and 3 bases from J, with 13 bases between. Per germline, CDR1 SGHTA and CDR2 FQGNSA. The CDR3: CASSLEQGYINQPQHF. In nucleotides, the CDR3 is TGTGCCAGCAGCTTAGAACAGGGCTATATCAATCAGCCCCAGCATTTT.

This clonotype showed up many times. The chain combines TRBV7-2 with TRBJ2-1, with unresolved D. CDR3 size: 17 residues. The V and J ends lost 0 bases and 2 bases respectively, with 14 bases between them. The germline CDR1 and CDR2 sequences are SGHTA and FQGNSA. In DNA, the CDR3 is TGTGCCAGCAGCTTAGCGCAGGTCCAAGTACCCTACAATGAGCAGTTCTTC. It yields the protein CASSLAQVQVPYNEQFF.

Concerning this clonotype itself: This may be a read error, as it is one base from a much larger clone. The CDR3 does not close with the conserved phenylalanine or tryptophan, likely indicating a read error. The chain joins TRBV7-2 to TRBJ1-6, with D unclear. This CDR3 comprises 16 residues. Between the trimmed V and J ends, which lost 0 bases and 0 bases, there was a span of 6 bases. Germline lookup yields CDR1 SGHTA and CDR2 FQGNSA. CDR3 residues: CASSLAVSSYNSPLHL. CDR3 coding DNA: TGTGCCAGCAGCTTAGCGGTTAGCTCCTATAATTCACCCCTCCACCTT.

The chain uses TRBV4-2 and TRBJ1-2; 7 bases are shared with TRBD1. CDR1 LGHNA and CDR2 YNFKEQ come from the germline V gene. The CDR3 length is 19 residues. With V trimmed by 0 bases and J by 0 bases, 13 bases remained unmatched. The CDR3 loop reads CASSQDYKGAYTTNYGYTF. The CDR3 region has the DNA TGTGCCAGCAGCCAAGATTATAAGGGGGCCTATACTACTAACTATGGCTACACCTTC.

This clonotype has just a few counts. This rearrangement joins TRBV5-6 to TRBJ1-1; TRBD1 aligns across 8 bases. V lost 1 base, J lost 5 bases, and 4 bases stayed unmatched. Germline loops: CDR1 SGHDT, CDR2 YYEEEE. The CDR3 contains 14 residues. The chain's CDR3 is CASSLFTGGTEAFF. The CDR3 coding sequence is TGTGCCAGCAGCTTGTTCACAGGGGGAACTGAAGCTTTCTTT.

In this sample, this clonotype turned up a few times. V gene TRBV5-5 combines with J gene TRBJ2-3; D is perhaps TRBD2 (7 bases). The CDR3 length is 14 residues. Germline CDR1 and CDR2: SGHKS and YYEKEE (reference sequence). Trimming stripped 2 bases from V and 4 bases from J, with 11 bases between. The CDR3 nucleotides read TGTGCCAGCAGCTTAATAGGGGGGGCAGATACGCAGTATTTT. It encodes CASSLIGGADTQYF.

Many counts were recorded for this clonotype. This rearrangement joins TRBV7-6 to TRBJ2-1; 13 positions match TRBD2. The CDR3 has 15 amino acids. Germline V gene data show CDR1 as SGHVS and CDR2 as FNYEAQ. The V and J ends lost 1 base and 8 bases, in that order; junction bases with no gene match: 2. CDR3 amino acids: CASSLGTSGGYEQFF. CDR3 in DNA: TGTGCCAGCAGCTTAGGGACTAGCGGGGGCTATGAGCAGTTCTTC.

This clonotype was seen many times. This chain joins TRBV6-2 or TRBV6-3 and TRBJ1-1; 10 bases are shared with TRBD1. Unmatched junction bases numbered 3, after V lost 0 bases and J lost 5 bases. The CDR3 is 15 amino acids. Germline V gene sequence: CDR1 MNHEY, CDR2 SVGEGT. This CDR3 is CASSYSDRGRTEAFF. Here the CDR3 DNA reads TGTGCCAGCAGTTACTCGGACAGGGGGAGGACTGAAGCTTTCTTT.

J is TRBJ2-5 and V is TRBV29-1; TRBD1 aligns across 7 bases. The CDR3 runs to 15 residues. The ends lost 3 bases at V and 2 bases at J; junction bases unmatched: 9. CDR1 SQVTM and CDR2 ANQGSEA come from the germline V gene. CDR3 in DNA: TGCAGCGTTGATCTCGTGTCCAGGGGGCAAGAGACCCAGTACTTC. Translating gives CSVDLVSRGQETQYF.

The chain is built from TRBV20-1 and TRBJ1-6; D gene ambiguous. Germline CDR1 and CDR2: DFQATT and SNEGSKA (reference sequence). The V end lost 1 base, the J end lost 0 bases, and 7 bases lay between the germline ends. The CDR3 runs 15 residues. This CDR3 is CSARVGDSYNSPLHF. Here the CDR3 DNA reads TGCAGTGCTAGAGTCGGCGACTCCTATAATTCACCCCTCCACTTT.

This chain connects TRBV29-1 to TRBJ2-2; a possible D gene is TRBD1 (5 bases). Germline CDR1 is SQVTM and CDR2 is ANQGSEA. This CDR3 is 16 amino acids long. Between the trimmed V and J ends, which lost 0 bases and 3 bases, there was a span of 14 bases. The CDR3 protein is CSVEDPGRGDTGELFF. The CDR3 nucleotides read TGCAGCGTTGAAGACCCGGGTAGGGGCGACACCGGGGAGCTGTTTTTT.

This clonotype has at least ten counts. The rearrangement links TRBV6-5 to TRBJ2-2; D not certain. V lost 0 bases, J lost 6 bases, and 8 bases lay in between. Germline CDR1 and CDR2: MNHEY and SVGAGI. CDR3 length: 14 residues. The CDR3 sequence: CASSYSEGAGELFF. CDR3 nucleotides: TGTGCCAGCAGTTACTCGGAAGGTGCCGGGGAGCTGTTTTTT.

The sample holds a few counts of this clonotype. The chain uses TRBV20-1 and TRBJ2-7, with D perhaps TRBD1 or TRBD2 (5 bases each). With 5 bases removed from V and 7 bases from J, the gap between germline ends came to 27 bases. Germline CDR1 and CDR2: DFQATT and SNEGSKA (reference sequence). The CDR3 totals 16 residues. The CDR3 loop is CSARSSGNYITGEQYF. As DNA, the CDR3 is TGCAGTGCTCGGTCATCAGGGAATTATATAACGGGGGAGCAGTACTTC.

The chain employs TRBV7-6 and TRBJ1-4; D possibly corresponds to TRBD1 (5 bases). The CDR3 is 14 residues long. V gave up 7 bases and J gave up 7 bases, with 16 bases separating them. Germline CDR1 reads SGHVS; CDR2 reads FNYEAQ. The CDR3 coding sequence is TGTGCCAGCACCAATTCGGGGGACGGTGAAAAACTGTTTTTT. Its translation is CASTNSGDGEKLFF.

The table lists this clonotype with a few counts. The genes are TRBV29-1 and TRBJ1-1; D gene ambiguous. Germline V gives CDR1 SQVTM, CDR2 ANQGSEA. CDR3 length: 11 amino acids. The V gene lost 8 bases and the J gene lost 3 bases, with 10 bases spanning the gap. CDR3 sequence: CSYHRDTEAFF. In nucleotides, the CDR3 is TGCAGCTACCACCGGGACACTGAAGCTTTCTTT.

This clonotype was counted many times. The chain joins TRBV4-1 to TRBJ2-1; D is unclear. Trimming took off 4 bases at V and 6 bases at J, with 13 bases between the two ends. The V gene's germline CDR1 is MGHRA and CDR2 YSYEKL. This CDR3 spans 14 amino acids. The CDR3 DNA reads TGCGCCAGCAGCCCGATTCACGACCTCAATGAGCAGTTCTTC. Translation gives CASSPIHDLNEQFF.

Only a few counts were recorded for this clonotype. CDR3 region: CASSVGGSLNTEAFF. CDR3 nucleotides: TGTGCCAGCAGCGTAGGTGGCAGCCTTAACACTGAAGCTTTCTTT. The chain couples TRBV9 to TRBJ1-1; D not resolved. Germline V gene data show CDR1 as SGDLS and CDR2 as YYNGEE. This CDR3 spans 15 amino acids. V was shortened by 0 bases and J by 2 bases, with 11 bases between the two germline ends.